These 30 T cell receptor beta chains originate from one sample sequenced in a study of blood T cell repertoires in COVID-19. Repertoires were generated with immunoSEQ multiplex PCR, while TCRdb's copy carries only in-frame clones and drops some. The sample lists 85,000 to 95,000 clones; around 87% were seen once. Material: peripheral blood. Receptor source: a human donor with acute or convalescent COVID-19. The donor label of this sample is uncertain.

The chain combines TRBV28 with TRBJ1-3; D uncertain. The CDR3 runs 13 residues. Germline CDR1 and CDR2: MDHEN and SYDVKM. V dropped 8 bases and J dropped 8 bases, with 16 bases sitting between them. The CDR3 reads CASGFTNADTIYF. The CDR3 region has the DNA TGTGCCAGCGGCTTCACAAATGCCGACACCATATATTTT.

The genes are TRBV19 and TRBJ2-3, with 7 bases that match TRBD1. This CDR3 has 12 amino acids. Looked up from germline, CDR1 is LNHDA and CDR2 is SQIVND (reference sequence). Trimming cost V 11 bases and J 4 bases; bases outside gene matches: 6. DNA of the CDR3: TGTGCCGCAGCCACAGGGGCAGATACGCAGTATTTT. This gives the protein CAAATGADTQYF.

The chain recombines TRBV5-6 with TRBJ2-3; a weak D match, TRBD1 (5 bases). The CDR3 has 15 amino acids. With 3 bases removed from V and 4 bases from J, the gap between germline ends came to 15 bases. Per the germline V gene, CDR1 is SGHDT and CDR2 is YYEEEE. The CDR3 coding sequence is TGTGCCAGCAGCTGGGGCCCGGCGGCCTCAGATACGCAGTATTTT. Amino acid sequence: CASSWGPAASDTQYF.

The chain is built from TRBV30 and TRBJ1-6, with unresolved D. The CDR3 loop spans 13 amino acids. CDR1 is GTSNPN and CDR2 is SVGIG in the germline V gene (reference sequence). V was cut by 5 bases and J by 5 bases, with 10 bases left in between. The CDR3 sequence is CAWQTVDNSPLHF. The CDR3 DNA follows: TGTGCCTGGCAAACAGTCGATAATTCACCCCTCCACTTT.

As concerns this clone: This could be a read error, since a much larger clone is one nucleotide away. This CDR3 is CASSPQGSSGNTIYF. CDR3 nucleotide sequence: TGTGCCAGCAGCCCACAGGGCAGCTCTGGAAACACCATATATTTT. The chain uses TRBV5-6 and TRBJ1-3; D might be TRBD1 (6 bases). The germline V gene has CDR1 SGHDT and CDR2 YYEEEE. The CDR3 is 15 amino acids. V was trimmed by 4 bases and J by 0 bases, leaving 11 bases between them.

This rearrangement joins TRBV5-1 to TRBJ1-5; 8 bases map to TRBD1. The length of the CDR3 is 17 residues. Trimming cost V 0 bases and J 5 bases; bases outside gene matches: 10. In germline, CDR1 is SGHRS, CDR2 YFSETQ. The DNA for the CDR3 is TGCGCCAGCAGCTTGGAGGGGGTCGACAGGGGAGATCAGCCCCAGCATTTT. Its protein product is CASSLEGVDRGDQPQHF.

The rearrangement joins TRBV27 to TRBJ1-6, with TRBD1 as a possible D gene (5 bases). Germline V gives CDR1 MNHEY, CDR2 SMNVEV (reference sequence). Trimming stripped 6 bases from V and 9 bases from J, with 18 bases between. The CDR3 consists of 15 residues. CDR3 coding DNA: TGTGCCAGCAGACTGTTAAGGGGAAAGAGTTCACCCCTCCACTTT. It is translated as CASRLLRGKSSPLHF.

The CDR3 DNA reads as TGCGCCAGCAGCTCGGGACTAGCGGGGGGAAACCAAGAGACCCAGTACTTC. This gives the protein CASSSGLAGGNQETQYF. The V and J genes are TRBV5-1 and TRBJ2-5; TRBD2 matches at 15 bases. V lost 3 bases to trimming and J lost 0 bases; unmatched junction nucleotides: 3. There are 17 residues in the CDR3. Germline-derived CDR1 and CDR2 are SGHRS and YFSETQ.

This chain joins TRBV7-9 and TRBJ1-1; possibly TRBD1 for D (5 bases). This CDR3 has 13 residues. Trimming pared 5 bases from V and 2 bases from J, leaving 9 bases between. The germline gives CDR1 SEHNR, CDR2 FQNEAQ (reference sequence). The CDR3 region is CASSPQVNTEAFF. CDR3 sequence (DNA): TGTGCCAGCAGCCCACAGGTTAACACTGAAGCTTTCTTT.

J is TRBJ2-7 and V is TRBV19, with 10 bases aligning to TRBD1. Per the germline V gene, CDR1 is LNHDA and CDR2 is SQIVND (reference sequence). The CDR3 loop spans 15 amino acids. Trimming at V came to 3 bases and at J to 4 bases, leaving 6 bases not matched to a gene. The DNA for the CDR3 is TGTGCCAGTAGTATCCGACAGGGGGCGCAGTACGAGCAGTACTTC. Translated, it gives CASSIRQGAQYEQYF.

The chain carries TRBV7-2 and TRBJ2-3; maybe TRBD2 (6 bases). The germline CDR1 and CDR2 sequences are SGHTA and FQGNSA. This CDR3 has 15 amino acids. Between the trimmed V and J ends, which lost 5 bases and 4 bases, there was a span of 16 bases. The CDR3 bases are TGTGCCAGCAGCCCGCAGCGGGCGAGGGCAGATACGCAGTATTTT. This translates into CASSPQRARADTQYF.

The V call is TRBV5-4, the J call TRBJ2-5; no clear D gene. The V end lost 5 bases, the J end lost 0 bases, and 11 bases lay between the germline ends. CDR1 SGHNT and CDR2 YYREEE come from the germline V gene (reference sequence). The CDR3 has 14 amino acids. CDR3 region: CASSSTANQETQYF. CDR3 in DNA: TGTGCCAGCAGTTCCACAGCCAACCAAGAGACCCAGTACTTC.

The V gene is TRBV19, the J gene TRBJ1-5, with TRBD1 matching 8 bases. Per the germline V gene, CDR1 is LNHDA and CDR2 is SQIVND (reference sequence). The J segment lost 7 bases and the V segment lost 7 bases, leaving 18 bases of the junction unmatched. The CDR3 has 17 residues. As DNA, the CDR3 is TGTGCCAGTACCCCCTTAGTTGGGGACAGGTACCTCCAGCCCCAGCATTTT. Its protein is CASTPLVGDRYLQPQHF.

The chain couples TRBV4-1 to TRBJ1-2; D call uncertain. V shed 0 bases and J shed 8 bases, with 10 bases lying between them. This CDR3 contains 13 residues. Germline assignment: CDR1 MGHRA and CDR2 YSYEKL. CDR3 protein: CASSQDGLQGYTF. The CDR3 nucleotides are TGCGCCAGCAGCCAAGATGGCCTCCAGGGCTACACCTTC.

The chain couples TRBV30 to TRBJ1-3; D unresolved. Germline-derived CDR1 and CDR2 are GTSNPN and SVGIG (reference sequence). V was shortened by 2 bases and J by 0 bases, with 5 bases between the two germline ends. The CDR3 has 13 amino acids. The CDR3 reads CAWSNLSGNTIYF. The CDR3 region has the DNA TGTGCCTGGAGTAATCTCTCTGGAAACACCATATATTTT.

The chain is built from TRBV19 and TRBJ2-3, with a tentative D call TRBD1 (6 bases). V was trimmed by 2 bases and J by 0 bases, leaving 12 bases between them. CDR3 size: 16 residues. The germline V gene encodes CDR1 LNHDA and CDR2 SQIVND (reference sequence). In nucleotides, the CDR3 is TGTGCCAGTAGTATACGCAGGGGATCTAGCACAGATACGCAGTATTTT. Translation gives CASSIRRGSSTDTQYF. The entire variable domain, with the rest obtained from reference TRBV19 and TRBJ2-3, is as follows: DGGITQSPKYLFRKEGQNVTLSCEQNLNHDAMYWYRQDPGQGLRLIYYSQIVNDFQKGDIAEGYSVSREKKESFPLTVTSAQKNPTAFYLCASSIRRGSSTDTQYFGPGTRLTVL.

The chain is built from TRBV19 and TRBJ1-5; a weak D match, TRBD1 (5 bases). This CDR3 contains 16 residues. Germline V gene data show CDR1 as LNHDA and CDR2 as SQIVND (reference sequence). Trimming pared 5 bases from V and 0 bases from J, leaving 14 bases between. Written as DNA, the CDR3 is TGTGCCAGTAGTGGGGGGGGGACCCATAGCAATCAGCCCCAGCATTTT. Its translation: CASSGGGTHSNQPQHF.

The sample holds a few counts of this clone. The chain links TRBV6-5 to TRBJ1-3; possible D gene TRBD1, 5 bases. Germline loops: CDR1 MNHEY, CDR2 SVGAGI. The CDR3 length is 13 residues. The V end was cut by 6 bases, the J end by 8 bases, with 14 bases between. CDR3 bases: TGTGCCAGCAGAGTGACAGTGGCGGACACCATATATTTT. It specifies CASRVTVADTIYF.

The gene calls are TRBV12-5 and TRBJ2-1, with 8 bases fitting TRBD2. Looked up from germline, CDR1 is LGHNT and CDR2 is FRNRAP. With V trimmed by 1 base and J by 9 bases, 17 bases remained unmatched. The CDR3 covers 18 residues. As DNA, the CDR3 is TGTGCTAGTGGTTTGGGGCCCGCAGGTCGGGGGGGTCTCCGTGAGCAGTTCTTC. The encoded protein is CASGLGPAGRGGLREQFF. Combining the CDR3 with reference TRBV12-5 and TRBJ2-1 gives the whole variable domain DARVTQTPRHKVTEMGQEVTMRCQPILGHNTVFWYRQTMMQGLELLAYFRNRAPLDDSGMPKDRFSAEMPDATLATLKIQPSEPRDSAVYFCASGLGPAGRGGLREQFFGPGTRLTVL.

This chain uses TRBV5-1 with TRBJ1-2, with D possibly matching TRBD1 (5 bases). The germline V gene encodes CDR1 SGHRS and CDR2 YFSETQ. The ends were cut back, 7 bases at V and 4 bases at J, with 14 bases in the middle. The CDR3 loop spans 13 amino acids. The CDR3 DNA follows: TGCGCCAGCTCTTTCGACAGTTTCTATGGCTACACCTTC. Encoded protein: CASSFDSFYGYTF.

This chain links TRBV28 with TRBJ1-2; 7 bases are shared with TRBD1. The germline V gene has CDR1 MDHEN and CDR2 SYDVKM. The CDR3 is 13 residues long. J gave up 6 bases and V 7 bases, and 8 bases lay outside the gene matches. DNA for the CDR3: TGTGCCAGCATCCCCCCACAGGGGAATGGCTACACCTTC. Its translation is CASIPPQGNGYTF.

The V and J genes are TRBV6-5 and TRBJ2-7; 7 nucleotides align to TRBD1. The V gene end was trimmed by 5 bases and the J gene end by 5 bases; junction bases not matched to a gene: 6. The CDR3 runs 13 residues. Germline-derived CDR1 and CDR2 are MNHEY and SVGAGI. CDR3 nucleotide sequence: TGTGCCAGCAGTCCCGGACAGGTAGACGAGCAGTACTTC. Translation gives CASSPGQVDEQYF.

V is TRBV12-3 or TRBV12-4 and J is TRBJ1-1; D not resolved. The CDR3 length is 13 residues. Trimming left V 5 bases short and J 5 bases short, with 12 bases between. This CDR3 reads CASSLFAGTEAFF. CDR3 in DNA: TGTGCCAGCAGTCTATTTGCGGGGACTGAAGCTTTCTTT.

V is TRBV29-1 and J is TRBJ1-5; 7 bases map to TRBD1. Germline loops: CDR1 SQVTM, CDR2 ANQGSEA. The CDR3 is 16 residues long. Trimming cost V 7 bases and J 4 bases; bases outside gene matches: 16. The CDR3 loop is CSALGTELGGNQPQHF. The CDR3 DNA follows: TGCAGCGCTCTCGGGACAGAACTTGGGGGGAATCAGCCCCAGCATTTT.

Comments on this clone: The junction shows a germline mismatch at one end, possibly a read error. CDR3 residues: CASSFISGGPHF. CDR3 DNA: TGTGCCAGCAGCTTCATTAGCGGGGGCCCGCACTTC. The J gene is TRBJ2-5, the V gene TRBV13, with 9 positions matching TRBD2. This CDR3 spans 12 amino acids. CDR1 is PRHDT, CDR2 FYEKMQ, per germline (reference sequence).

This clone was recorded once. The chain recombines TRBV28 with TRBJ2-7; the match to TRBD1 covers 7 bases. J was trimmed by 1 base and V by 6 bases; bases with no gene match: 3. CDR3 size: 13 residues. Germline V CDR1 and CDR2: MDHEN, SYDVKM. The CDR3 reads CASRSGQSYEQYF. The DNA for the CDR3 is TGTGCCAGCAGATCGGGACAGTCCTACGAGCAGTACTTC. The variable domain in full, with the rest retrieved from reference TRBV28 and TRBJ2-7, is DVKVTQSSRYLVKRTGEKVFLECVQDMDHENMFWYRQDPGLGLRLIYFSYDVKMKEKGDIPEGYSVSREKKERFSLILESASTNQTSMYLCASRSGQSYEQYFGPGTRLTVT.

The chain recombines TRBV6-2 or TRBV6-3 with TRBJ2-1, with TRBD2 identical over 8 bases. The V segment lost 2 bases and the J segment 4 bases; nucleotides outside the gene matches: 10. The CDR3 covers 17 residues. Germline V gene data show CDR1 as MNHEY and CDR2 as SVGEGT. CDR3 DNA sequence: TGTGCCAGCAGTTACCGCCAAGCAATAGCGGGATACAATGAGCAGTTCTTC. Amino acid sequence: CASSYRQAIAGYNEQFF.

This chain uses TRBV5-1 with TRBJ2-1, with a weak D call TRBD2 (5 bases). Germline assignment: CDR1 SGHRS and CDR2 YFSETQ. This CDR3 is 13 amino acids long. V shed 5 bases and J shed 8 bases, with 14 bases lying between them. CDR3 in DNA: TGCGCCAGCAGTGGTGTAGCGATCGATGAGCAGTTCTTC. It codes for CASSGVAIDEQFF. Drawing the rest from reference TRBV5-1 and TRBJ2-1, the complete variable domain is KAGVTQTPRYLIKTRGQQVTLSCSPISGHRSVSWYQQTPGQGLQFLFEYFSETQRNKGNFPGRFSGRQFSNSRSEMNVSTLELGDSALYLCASSGVAIDEQFFGPGTRLTVL.

The chain uses TRBV6-1 and TRBJ2-7; 9 bases match TRBD1. Germline trimming cut 3 bases from V and 5 bases from J; bases unmatched to any gene: 5. CDR3 length: 14 amino acids. Germline V gene sequence: CDR1 MNHNS, CDR2 SASEGT. The CDR3 nucleotides read TGTGCCAGCAGTGACAGGGACAGGGCGAACGAGCAGTACTTC. The encoded protein is CASSDRDRANEQYF.

The chain carries TRBV15 and TRBJ2-4; 7 bases match TRBD1. Per germline, CDR1 LNHNV and CDR2 YYDKDF (reference sequence). The CDR3 runs to 16 residues. V was clipped by 4 bases and J by 2 bases; unmatched bases: 8. The CDR3 loop reads CATSTPDRMSKNIQYF. In nucleotides, the CDR3 is TGTGCCACCAGCACCCCGGACAGGATGTCCAAAAACATTCAGTACTTC.